This TCR beta chain was captured by sequencing in a study of T cells after yellow fever vaccination. V dropped 3 bases and J dropped 1 base, with 14 bases sitting between them. Per germline, CDR1 SGHRS and CDR2 YFSETQ. This CDR3 is built from 15 residues. TCRdb itself ran the 5' RACE reads through MiXCR, one entry per CDR3 protein. The sample contains a few hundred thousand distinct CDR3 sequences, about 15% of which appear only once. V gene TRBV5-1 combines with J gene TRBJ2-7; perhaps TRBD2 as D (6 bases). The origin of this receptor is a man between 18 and 35 years old who received the YFV17D yellow fever vaccine. The sequenced sample was PBMCs, obtained 5 to 6 days after the first yellow fever vaccination. The CDR3 DNA reads TGCGCCAGCAGCTGGGGACCGCGGGGATCCTACGAGCAGTACTTC. Translating gives CASSWGPRGSYEQYF.